A selection of T cell receptor beta chains follows, all from one sample in a study of identical twins. TCRdb itself ran the 5' RACE reads through MiXCR, one entry per CDR3 protein. The data show about 660,000 distinct CDR3 sequences, around 8.3% seen once. These data also featured in a second study, about yellow fever vaccine responses in identical twins.

Material: PBMCs. The receptors shown here come from a young woman in good health. Both conserved end residues are part of each CDR3. The D gene is left open where the match is weak. Clone sizes are given selectively: once, few, many, or a class where the clone is expanded.

CDR3aa | CDR3nt | abundance | j_gene | v_gene | d_gene
CSVEYREVPEETQYF | TGCAGCGTTGAATACAGGGAGGTCCCCGAAGAGACCCAGTACTTC | NA | TRBJ2-5 | TRBV29-1 | NA
CASSYDENTEAFF | TGTGCCAGCAGTTATGATGAGAACACTGAAGCTTTCTTT | NA | TRBJ1-1 | TRBV6-2/TRBV6-3 | NA
CASSQGMNTEAFF | TGTGCCAGCAGCCAAGGAATGAACACTGAAGCTTTCTTT | many | TRBJ1-1 | TRBV14 | NA
CSVPTGVTDEQYF | TGCAGCGTCCCGACAGGGGTGACCGACGAGCAGTACTTC | few | TRBJ2-7 | TRBV29-1 | TRBD1
CAISVQGRGYTF | TGTGCCATCAGCGTCCAAGGGAGAGGCTACACCTTC | NA | TRBJ1-2 | TRBV10-3 | NA
CASSRTIVNTEAFF | TGTGCCAGCAGCCGTACAATAGTTAACACTGAAGCTTTCTTT | few | TRBJ1-1 | TRBV28 | NA
CASSQDKSQYF | TGTGCCAGCAGCCAAGATAAGTCGCAGTATTTT | many | TRBJ2-3 | TRBV3-1 | NA
CASSFGTHLNEKLFF | TGTGCCAGCAGCTTTGGGACCCATCTAAATGAAAAACTGTTTTTT | few | TRBJ1-4 | TRBV7-9 | NA
CASSLNTGPSETQYF | TGTGCCAGCAGCTTAAACACAGGGCCTAGTGAGACCCAGTACTTC | NA | TRBJ2-5 | TRBV7-9 | NA
CSAPPWPAGTDTQYF | TGCAGTGCTCCTCCCTGGCCGGCGGGCACAGATACGCAGTATTTT | NA | TRBJ2-3 | TRBV20-1 | NA
CASSLLRVDLYEQYF | TGTGCCAGCAGTTTACTAAGGGTGGATCTCTACGAGCAGTACTTC | few | TRBJ2-7 | TRBV12-3/TRBV12-4 | NA
CASSQGGWEMQETQYF | TGTGCCAGCAGCCAAGGAGGGTGGGAAATGCAAGAGACCCAGTACTTC | NA | TRBJ2-5 | TRBV4-2 | NA
CASSPAVGAGNEQFF | TGTGCCAGCTCACCTGCGGTGGGGGCGGGCAATGAGCAGTTCTTC | NA | TRBJ2-1 | TRBV18 | NA
CAWSPASGLADTQYF | TGTGCCTGGAGTCCCGCTAGCGGCTTGGCTGATACGCAGTATTTT | NA | TRBJ2-3 | TRBV30 | TRBD2
CASSLDQGTWPEAFF | TGCGCCAGCAGCTTGGACCAGGGGACTTGGCCTGAAGCTTTCTTT | few | TRBJ1-1 | TRBV5-1 | NA
CASSLDRVGANVLTF | TGCGCCAGCAGCTTGGACAGGGTTGGGGCCAACGTCCTGACTTTC | many | TRBJ2-6 | TRBV5-1 | NA
CASSVTPGSTDTQYF | TGTGCCAGCAGCGTAACCCCCGGGAGCACAGATACGCAGTATTTT | NA | TRBJ2-3 | TRBV9 | NA
CASSLGTGHEQYF | TGTGCCAGCAGCCTCGGGACAGGGCACGAGCAGTACTTC | few | TRBJ2-7 | TRBV14 | TRBD1
CASSRNTNTGELFF | TGTGCCAGTAGTAGAAACACGAACACCGGGGAGCTGTTTTTT | NA | TRBJ2-2 | TRBV19 | NA
CASSLYDRTGGLFF | TGTGCCAGCAGCTTATACGACCGGACAGGAGGTCTGTTTTTT | few | TRBJ2-2 | TRBV7-3 | TRBD1
CARRNRDTPDTQYF | TGTGCCAGGAGGAACCGGGACACTCCAGATACGCAGTATTTT | NA | TRBJ2-3 | TRBV7-3 | NA
CASSLLERYSYEQYF | TGTGCCAGCAGCTTACTAGAGCGTTACTCCTACGAGCAGTACTTC | few | TRBJ2-7 | TRBV7-2 | NA
CASSGLGGANVLTF | TGTGCCAGCAGTGGTCTGGGTGGGGCCAACGTCCTGACTTTC | few | TRBJ2-6 | TRBV6-2/TRBV6-3 | NA
CASSQNPDREDIQYF | TGTGCCAGTAGCCAAAACCCTGACAGGGAGGACATTCAGTACTTC | few | TRBJ2-4 | TRBV19 | NA
CASSFPSETQYF | TGTGCCAGCAGCTTTCCATCTGAGACCCAGTACTTC | many | TRBJ2-5 | TRBV11-2 | NA
CASSPRQGDEGYTF | TGTGCCAGCAGCCCCCGACAGGGAGATGAAGGCTACACCTTC | NA | TRBJ1-2 | TRBV7-9 | TRBD1
CASSKGIGQETQYF | TGTGCCAGCAGCAAAGGGATTGGCCAAGAGACCCAGTACTTC | many | TRBJ2-5 | TRBV21-1 | NA
CASSSGLWGQPQHF | TGTGCCAGCAGTTCGGGACTCTGGGGCCAGCCCCAGCATTTT | many | TRBJ1-5 | TRBV12-3/TRBV12-4 | NA
CASSEAGDRTEFF | TGTGCCAGCAGTGAAGCCGGGGACAGAACGGAGTTCTTC | few | TRBJ2-1 | TRBV6-1 | TRBD1
CASRRREGINEQYF | TGTGCCAGCAGAAGGAGGGAGGGTATCAACGAGCAGTACTTC | many | TRBJ2-7 | TRBV12-3/TRBV12-4 | TRBD2
CAVPGDLTIGELFF | TGTGCCGTCCCAGGGGACCTAACAATCGGGGAGCTGTTTTTT | few | TRBJ2-2 | TRBV28 | NA
CASSPIPPTAYNEQFF | TGTGCCAGCAGCCCGATCCCCCCGACAGCCTACAATGAGCAGTTCTTC | few | TRBJ2-1 | TRBV3-1 | NA
CASSPHERGGARDTQYF | TGTGCCAGCAGTCCCCACGAACGGGGGGGGGCCCGAGATACGCAGTATTTT | few | TRBJ2-3 | TRBV6-1 | TRBD2
CASQRQGQTQYF | TGTGCCAGCCAAAGACAGGGGCAGACCCAGTACTTC | few | TRBJ2-5 | TRBV6-6 | TRBD1
CASSTGDYNEQFF | TGTGCCAGCAGTACGGGAGACTACAATGAGCAGTTCTTC | NA | TRBJ2-1 | TRBV6-4 | NA
CASSPRSLAGAPSTDTQYF | TGTGCCAGCAGCCCTCGATCACTAGCGGGGGCCCCAAGCACAGATACGCAGTATTTT | NA | TRBJ2-3 | TRBV9 | TRBD2